Listed below are T cell receptor beta chains from one sample, sequenced in a study of OX40 agonist ivuxolimab in advanced cancers. The assay was immunoSEQ multiplex PCR, and TCRdb's table has in-frame clones only and misses some. Of about 60,000 clones listed, about 88% were seen once; the top ten hold approximately 4%. The sequences come from CD4+ or CD8+ T cells sorted from blood, collected in a trial of the OX40 agonist ivuxolimab. All receptors come from an adult with an advanced solid tumor such as melanoma, head and neck, liver or kidney cancer. Both conserved end residues are part of each CDR3. A D gene is named only where the DNA matches it firmly. Rows give clone size only sometimes, using once, few, many, or a class for an expanded clone.

j_call	v_call	clone_size	d_call	cdr3_aa	cdr3_nt
TRBJ2-7	TRBV6-5	-	-	CASSRPGEQYF	TGTGCCAGCAGTCGGCCCGGAGAGCAGTACTTC
TRBJ1-1	TRBV5-6	-	-	CASSLGAGAGGTEAFF	TGTGCCAGCAGCTTGGGCGCCGGGGCGGGCGGCACTGAAGCTTTCTTT
TRBJ1-5	TRBV15	-	-	CATSRDGQPQHF	TGTGCCACCAGCAGAGATGGTCAGCCCCAGCATTTT
TRBJ2-3	TRBV20-1	-	-	CSALTTDTQYF	TGCAGTGCCTTAACCACAGATACGCAGTATTTT
TRBJ2-5	TRBV11-1	-	TRBD2	CASSSGRAGPQETQYF	TGTGCCAGCAGCTCCGGGAGGGCAGGGCCTCAAGAGACCCAGTACTTC
TRBJ2-5	TRBV7-2	once	-	CASSPPPGTQYF	TGTGCCAGCAGCCCCCCCCCGGGGACCCAGTACTTC
TRBJ2-4	TRBV19	-	-	CASRYADGSAKNIQYF	TGTGCCAGTAGATATGCGGATGGTTCAGCCAAAAACATTCAGTACTTC
TRBJ2-3	TRBV28	-	TRBD2	CASSLPLAGALTDTQYF	TGTGCCAGCAGTTTACCACTAGCGGGGGCCCTCACAGATACGCAGTATTTT
TRBJ2-7	TRBV6-5	-	-	CASSYGRRASYEQYF	TGTGCCAGCAGTTACGGTAGACGAGCCTCCTACGAGCAGTACTTC
TRBJ2-7	TRBV19	-	TRBD1	CATRGQGTFDEQYF	TGTGCCACCAGGGGACAGGGAACGTTTGACGAGCAGTACTTC
TRBJ1-2	TRBV7-2	-	TRBD1	CASSTATGGRGYGYTF	TGTGCCAGCAGCACAGCCACAGGGGGGCGGGGGTATGGCTACACCTTC
TRBJ1-6	TRBV28	-	-	CASKIRQGGSPLHF	TGTGCCAGCAAGATAAGGCAGGGTGGCTCACCCCTCCACTTT
TRBJ2-1	TRBV15	few	-	CATSSHGWDLGLNEQFF	TGTGCCACCAGCAGCCACGGTTGGGATTTGGGCCTCAATGAGCAGTTCTTC
TRBJ2-2	TRBV7-8	-	-	CASSLTWDSNTGELFF	TGTGCCAGCAGCTTAACATGGGACTCGAACACCGGGGAGCTGTTTTTT
TRBJ1-2	TRBV18	once	-	CASSPGQKNLGGYTF	TGTGCCAGCTCACCCGGACAGAAAAACCTGGGAGGCTACACCTTC
TRBJ1-1	TRBV29-1	-	-	CSVRSGLNTEAFF	TGCAGCGTCCGATCGGGCCTGAACACTGAAGCTTTCTTT
TRBJ1-1	TRBV7-9	-	-	CASSLALTEAFF	TGTGCCAGCAGCTTAGCGCTAACTGAAGCTTTCTTT
TRBJ1-2	TRBV5-4	-	-	CASSQDLAREGGYTF	TGTGCCAGCAGCCAAGATCTAGCCAGGGAGGGTGGCTACACCTTC
TRBJ2-1	TRBV7-8	-	TRBD2	CASTQVGTSKNEQFF	TGTGCCAGCACCCAGGTTGGGACTAGTAAAAATGAGCAGTTCTTC
TRBJ2-6	TRBV2	-	-	CASRGSGANVLTF	TGTGCCAGCAGGGGGTCTGGGGCCAACGTCCTGACTTTC
TRBJ2-5	TRBV30	-	-	CAWNRGEGETQYF	TGTGCCTGGAATAGGGGAGAAGGAGAGACCCAGTACTTC
TRBJ1-2	TRBV2	-	-	CASIGNDGYGYTF	TGTGCCAGCATAGGGAACGACGGCTATGGCTACACCTTC
TRBJ2-3	TRBV19	-	TRBD2	CASSIVGGGSTDTQYF	TGTGCCAGTAGTATAGTTGGCGGGGGGTCCACAGATACGCAGTATTTT
TRBJ2-1	TRBV6-4	-	TRBD1	CASSVTGGIGNEQFF	TGTGCCAGCAGTGTGACAGGGGGAATTGGGAATGAGCAGTTCTTC
TRBJ1-4	TRBV10-3	-	TRBD1	CAISESGTGSTNEKLFF	TGTGCCATCAGTGAGTCCGGGACAGGGTCTACTAATGAAAAACTGTTTTTT
TRBJ1-1	TRBV4-3	-	-	CASSQSKGSTEAFF	TGCGCCAGCAGCCAGTCAAAGGGATCCACTGAAGCTTTCTTT
TRBJ2-5	TRBV5-5	-	-	CASSDLTGQETQYF	TGTGCCAGCAGCGACCTTACAGGTCAAGAGACCCAGTACTTC
TRBJ1-5	TRBV7-6	-	-	CASSLQDKDQPQHF	TGTGCCAGCAGCCTACAGGATAAGGACCAGCCCCAGCATTTT